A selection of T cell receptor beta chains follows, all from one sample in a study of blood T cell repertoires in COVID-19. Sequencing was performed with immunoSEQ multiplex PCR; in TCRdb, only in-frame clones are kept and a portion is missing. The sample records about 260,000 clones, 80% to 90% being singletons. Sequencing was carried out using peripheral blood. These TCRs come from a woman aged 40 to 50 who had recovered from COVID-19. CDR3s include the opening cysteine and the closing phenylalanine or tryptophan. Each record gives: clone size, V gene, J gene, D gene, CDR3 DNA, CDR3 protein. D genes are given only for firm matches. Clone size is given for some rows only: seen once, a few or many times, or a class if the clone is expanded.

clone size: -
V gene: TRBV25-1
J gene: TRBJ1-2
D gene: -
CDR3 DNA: TGTGCCAGCAGTGACGGGCAGGGATCAAGGGGCTACACCTTC
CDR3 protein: CASSDGQGSRGYTF

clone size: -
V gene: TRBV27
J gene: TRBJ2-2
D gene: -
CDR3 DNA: TGTGCCAGCAGTTATAGCAGGGCTGCCGGGGAGCTGTTTTTT
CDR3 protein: CASSYSRAAGELFF

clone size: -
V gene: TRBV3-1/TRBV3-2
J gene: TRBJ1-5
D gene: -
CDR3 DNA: TGTGCCAGCAGCCAAGAGTGTGCCAGGCTCAATCAGCCCCAGCATTTT
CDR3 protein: CASSQECARLNQPQHF

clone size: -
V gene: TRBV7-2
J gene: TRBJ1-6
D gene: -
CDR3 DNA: TGTGCCAGCAGCTTAGCGCCAGGGATCTCACCCCTCCACTTT
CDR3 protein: CASSLAPGISPLHF

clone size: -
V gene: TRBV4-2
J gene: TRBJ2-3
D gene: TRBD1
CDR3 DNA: TGTGCCAGCAGCCAAGAGGGGACAGAGATCACAGATACGCAGTATTTT
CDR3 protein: CASSQEGTEITDTQYF

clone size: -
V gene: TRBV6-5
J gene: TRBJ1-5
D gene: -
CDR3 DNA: TGTGCCAGCAGTCTAATGGGCAATCAGCCCCAGCATTTT
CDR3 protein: CASSLMGNQPQHF

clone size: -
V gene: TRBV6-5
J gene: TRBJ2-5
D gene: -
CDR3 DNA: TGTGCCAGCAGTTCCCTGACTAGTGGAGAGACCCAGTACTTC
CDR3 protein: CASSSLTSGETQYF

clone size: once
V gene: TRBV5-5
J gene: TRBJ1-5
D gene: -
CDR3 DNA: TGTGCCAGCAGCTCCTTCCCCCATCAGCCCCAGCATTTT
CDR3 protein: CASSSFPHQPQHF

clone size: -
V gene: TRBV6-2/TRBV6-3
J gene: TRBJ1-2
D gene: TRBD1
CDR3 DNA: TGTGCCAGCAGTTCCAACAGACAGGGAGGCTTCGATGGCTACACCTTC
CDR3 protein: CASSSNRQGGFDGYTF

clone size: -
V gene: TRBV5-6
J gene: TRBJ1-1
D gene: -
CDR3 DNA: TGTGCCAGCAGTTCCTGGAGTTCGTTGACGCACACTGAAGCTTTCTTT
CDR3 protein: CASSSWSSLTHTEAFF

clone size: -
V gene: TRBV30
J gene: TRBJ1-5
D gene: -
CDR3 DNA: TGTGCCTGGAGTTTCTTGAGTGTTAATCAGCCCCAGCATTTT
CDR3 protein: CAWSFLSVNQPQHF

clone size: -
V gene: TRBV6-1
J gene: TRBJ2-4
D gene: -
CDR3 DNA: TGTGCCAGCAGTGAGGCGACAAACACCAAATATCTTCAGTACTTC
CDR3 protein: CASSEATNTKYLQYF

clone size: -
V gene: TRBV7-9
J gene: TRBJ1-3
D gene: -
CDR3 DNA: TGTGCCAGCAGCCCCCGGGCGGGCCTCTCTGGAAACACCATATATTTT
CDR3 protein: CASSPRAGLSGNTIYF

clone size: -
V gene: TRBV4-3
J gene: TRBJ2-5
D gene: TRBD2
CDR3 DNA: TGCGCCAGCAGCCAAGGGTTGGGACTAGCGGGGGGGGCGGAGACCCAGTACTTC
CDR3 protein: CASSQGLGLAGGAETQYF

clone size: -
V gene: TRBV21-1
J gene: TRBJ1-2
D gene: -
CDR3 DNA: TGTGCCAGCGGTGTAAGGGGGACAGGAGACGGCTACACCTTC
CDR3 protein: CASGVRGTGDGYTF

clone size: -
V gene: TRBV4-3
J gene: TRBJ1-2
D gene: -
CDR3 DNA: TGCGCCAGCAGCCAAGATCCACAGGCGGGGTATGGCTACACCTTC
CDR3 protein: CASSQDPQAGYGYTF

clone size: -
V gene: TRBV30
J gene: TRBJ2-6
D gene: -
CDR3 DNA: TGTGCCTGGAGCATCTCTGGGGCCAACGTCCTGACTTTC
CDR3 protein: CAWSISGANVLTF

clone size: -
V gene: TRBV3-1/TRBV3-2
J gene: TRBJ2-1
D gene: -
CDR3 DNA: TGTGCCAGCAGCCAAGAGGGAAAGGACTGGATGAGCAATGAGCAGTTCTTC
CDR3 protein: CASSQEGKDWMSNEQFF

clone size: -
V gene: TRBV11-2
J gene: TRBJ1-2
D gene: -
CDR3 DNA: TGTGCCAGCAGCTTAGACAGGGGCTATGGCTACACCTTC
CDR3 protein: CASSLDRGYGYTF

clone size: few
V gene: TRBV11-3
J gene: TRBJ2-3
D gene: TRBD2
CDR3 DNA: TGTGCCAGCAGCCCGCGGGGGTACACAGATACGCAGTATTTT
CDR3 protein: CASSPRGYTDTQYF

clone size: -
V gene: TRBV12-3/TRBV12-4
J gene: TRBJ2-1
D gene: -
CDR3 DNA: TGTGCCAGCAGGGCTAGGGGCCATGAGCAGTTCTTC
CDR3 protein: CASRARGHEQFF

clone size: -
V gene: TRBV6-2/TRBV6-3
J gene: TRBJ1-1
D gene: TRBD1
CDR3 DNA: TGTGCCAGCAGTTACCAGGGGGGAACTGAAGCTTTCTTT
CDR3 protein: CASSYQGGTEAFF

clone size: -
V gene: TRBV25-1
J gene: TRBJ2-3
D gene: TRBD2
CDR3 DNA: TGTGCCAGCAGTGGTAGCGGGGGACACACAGATACGCAGTATTTT
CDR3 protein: CASSGSGGHTDTQYF

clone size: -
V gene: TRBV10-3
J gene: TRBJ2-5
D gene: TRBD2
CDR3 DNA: TGTGCCATCAGTGGTAGCGGGGGGTTGGTCGAGACCCAGTACTTC
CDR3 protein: CAISGSGGLVETQYF

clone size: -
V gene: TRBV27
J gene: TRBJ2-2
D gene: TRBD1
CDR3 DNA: TGTGCCAGCAGTTTATCAGGGGGCAACGGGGAGCTGTTTTTT
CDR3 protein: CASSLSGGNGELFF

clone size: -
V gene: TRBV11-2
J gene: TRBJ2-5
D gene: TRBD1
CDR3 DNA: TGTGCCAGCAGCTTAGATACAGGGGGAGAGACCCAGTACTTC
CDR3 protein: CASSLDTGGETQYF